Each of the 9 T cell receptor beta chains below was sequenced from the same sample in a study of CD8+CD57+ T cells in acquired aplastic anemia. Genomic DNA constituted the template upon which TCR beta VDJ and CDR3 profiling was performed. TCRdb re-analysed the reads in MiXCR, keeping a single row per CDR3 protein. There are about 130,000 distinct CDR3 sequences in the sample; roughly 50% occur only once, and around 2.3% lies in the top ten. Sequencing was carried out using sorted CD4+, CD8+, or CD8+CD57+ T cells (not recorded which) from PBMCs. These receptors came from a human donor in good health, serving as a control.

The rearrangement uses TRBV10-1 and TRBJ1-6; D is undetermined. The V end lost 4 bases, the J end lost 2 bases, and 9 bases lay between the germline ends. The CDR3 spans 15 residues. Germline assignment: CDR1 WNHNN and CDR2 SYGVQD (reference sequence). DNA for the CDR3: TGCGCCAGCAGTGGTATGAACCCCTATAATTCACCCCTCCACTTT. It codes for CASSGMNPYNSPLHF.

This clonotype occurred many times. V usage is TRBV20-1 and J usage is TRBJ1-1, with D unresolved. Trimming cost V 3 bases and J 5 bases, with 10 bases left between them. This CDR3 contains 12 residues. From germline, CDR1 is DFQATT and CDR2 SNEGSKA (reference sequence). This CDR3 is CSARAGLTEAFF. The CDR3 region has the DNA TGCAGTGCTAGGGCCGGGTTGACTGAAGCTTTCTTT.

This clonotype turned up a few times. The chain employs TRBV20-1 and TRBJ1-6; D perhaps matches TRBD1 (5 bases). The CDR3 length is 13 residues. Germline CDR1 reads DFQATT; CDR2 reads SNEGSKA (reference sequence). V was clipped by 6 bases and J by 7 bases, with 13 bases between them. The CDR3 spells CSATPGGNSPLHF. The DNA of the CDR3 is TGCAGTGCCACCCCGGGGGGAAATTCACCCCTCCACTTT.

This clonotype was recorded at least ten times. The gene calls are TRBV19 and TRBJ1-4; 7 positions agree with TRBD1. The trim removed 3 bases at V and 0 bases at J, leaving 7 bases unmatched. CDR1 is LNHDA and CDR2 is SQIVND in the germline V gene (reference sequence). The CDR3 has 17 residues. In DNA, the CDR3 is TGTGCCAGTAGTATCCGACAGGGCCCCTCAACTAATGAAAAACTGTTTTTT. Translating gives CASSIRQGPSTNEKLFF. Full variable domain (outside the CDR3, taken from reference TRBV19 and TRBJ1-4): DGGITQSPKYLFRKEGQNVTLSCEQNLNHDAMYWYRQDPGQGLRLIYYSQIVNDFQKGDIAEGYSVSREKKESFPLTVTSAQKNPTAFYLCASSIRQGPSTNEKLFFGSGTQLSVL.

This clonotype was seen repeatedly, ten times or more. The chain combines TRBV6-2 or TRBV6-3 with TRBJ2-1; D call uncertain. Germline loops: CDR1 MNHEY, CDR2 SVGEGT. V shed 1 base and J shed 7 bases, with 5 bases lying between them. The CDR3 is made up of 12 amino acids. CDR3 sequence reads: CASSYYGNEQFF. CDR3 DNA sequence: TGTGCCAGCAGTTACTACGGGAATGAGCAGTTCTTC.

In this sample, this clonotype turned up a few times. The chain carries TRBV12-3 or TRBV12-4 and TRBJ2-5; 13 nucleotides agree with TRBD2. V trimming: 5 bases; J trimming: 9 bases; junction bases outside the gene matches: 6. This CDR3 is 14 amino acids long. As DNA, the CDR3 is TGTGCCAGCAGTGGGGGACTAGCGGGAAGAGCCCAGTACTTC. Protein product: CASSGGLAGRAQYF.

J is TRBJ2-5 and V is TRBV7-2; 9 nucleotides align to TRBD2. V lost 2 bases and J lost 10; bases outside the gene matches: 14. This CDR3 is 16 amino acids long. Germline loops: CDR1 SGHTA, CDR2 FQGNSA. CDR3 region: CASSLRGLRGGQNQYF. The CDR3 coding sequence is TGTGCCAGCAGCTTAAGAGGGTTGCGGGGGGGCCAAAACCAGTACTTC.

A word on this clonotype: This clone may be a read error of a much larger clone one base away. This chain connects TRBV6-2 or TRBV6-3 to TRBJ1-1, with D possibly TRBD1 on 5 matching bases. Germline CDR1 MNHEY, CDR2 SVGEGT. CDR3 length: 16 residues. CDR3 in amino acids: CAGSYSGLSWGTEAFF. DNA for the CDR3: TGTGCCGGCAGTTACTCAGGTCTAAGCTGGGGGACTGAAGCTTTCTTT.

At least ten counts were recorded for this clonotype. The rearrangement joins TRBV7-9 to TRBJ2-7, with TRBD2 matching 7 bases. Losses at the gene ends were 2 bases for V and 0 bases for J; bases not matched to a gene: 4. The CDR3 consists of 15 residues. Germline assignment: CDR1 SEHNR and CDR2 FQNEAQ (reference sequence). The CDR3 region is CASSLQGGASYEQYF. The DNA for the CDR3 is TGTGCCAGCAGCTTACAGGGAGGGGCCTCCTACGAGCAGTACTTC.